A selection of T cell receptor beta chains follows, all from one sample in a study of stem cell transplantation in POMP-related autoinflammatory disease. Here immunoSEQ multiplex PCR was the method, and the copy in TCRdb shows in-frame clones only, minus some. The sample shows some 31,000 clones, 88% of them seen only once. The starting material was CD4+ T cells from PBMCs, obtained before stem cell transplantation. These receptor sequences come from a human donor with POMP-related autoinflammation and immune dysregulation (PRAID). Each CDR3 is given with its conserved first and last residue. A D gene is named only where the DNA matches it firmly. Expanded clones get a size class; other rows say once, few or many, or leave the size out.

v_call	j_call	d_call	clone_size	cdr3_aa	cdr3_nt
TRBV28	TRBJ1-6	NA	NA	CASSTATGVYNSPLHF	TGTGCCAGCTCTACGGCAACTGGGGTTTATAATTCACCCCTCCACTTT
TRBV28	TRBJ1-2	NA	few	CASSSRDPPNYGYTF	TGTGCCAGCAGTTCCCGGGACCCTCCTAACTATGGCTACACCTTC
TRBV29-1	TRBJ2-5	TRBD2	NA	CSVGGGQETQYF	TGCAGCGTTGGGGGGGGGCAAGAGACCCAGTACTTC
TRBV29-1	TRBJ1-4	NA	NA	CSVARGGEKLFF	TGCAGCGTTGCCAGGGGCGGCGAAAAACTGTTTTTT
TRBV12-5	TRBJ2-5	NA	NA	CASSRDIPWGETQYF	TGTGCTAGTTCGAGGGACATCCCCTGGGGGGAGACCCAGTACTTC
TRBV6-1	TRBJ1-5	NA	NA	CASSEGWPNQPQHF	TGTGCCAGCAGTGAAGGATGGCCAAATCAGCCCCAGCATTTT
TRBV6-6	TRBJ1-2	TRBD1	NA	CASNLDRGGSYGYTF	TGTGCCAGCAACCTAGACAGGGGGGGCTCCTATGGCTACACCTTC
TRBV6-5	TRBJ2-3	TRBD2	NA	CASMGRGTDTQYF	TGTGCCAGCATGGGGAGGGGCACAGATACGCAGTATTTT
TRBV2	TRBJ2-7	NA	few	CASSRQGGEQYF	TGTGCCAGCAGTCGTCAGGGTGGGGAGCAGTACTTC
TRBV11-3	TRBJ2-2	TRBD1	NA	CASSSGQGDTGELFF	TGTGCCAGCAGCTCGGGACAGGGGGACACCGGGGAGCTGTTTTTT
TRBV4-1	TRBJ2-1	TRBD2	once	CASSGRRGGTYNEQFF	TGCGCCAGCAGCGGACGGCGGGGGGGAACCTACAATGAGCAGTTCTTC
TRBV19	TRBJ2-1	TRBD1	NA	CASRVDRANEQFF	TGTGCCAGTAGGGTGGACAGGGCGAATGAGCAGTTCTTC
TRBV5-1	TRBJ2-7	NA	NA	CASSLGPMAAYEQYF	TGCGCCAGCAGCTTGGGACCTATGGCCGCCTACGAGCAGTACTTC
TRBV29-1	TRBJ2-7	TRBD1	NA	CSVLTGSYEQYF	TGCAGCGTCTTGACAGGGTCCTACGAGCAGTACTTC
TRBV7-3	TRBJ2-5	NA	NA	CASSRYREETQYF	TGTGCCAGCAGCCGATACAGGGAAGAGACCCAGTACTTC
TRBV5-5	TRBJ2-7	TRBD2	NA	CASSLTSEEQYF	TGTGCCAGCAGCTTGACTAGCGAGGAGCAGTACTTC
TRBV27	TRBJ1-2	TRBD1	NA	CASSFGRDREERHGYTF	TGTGCCAGCAGTTTTGGTAGAGACAGGGAGGAAAGGCATGGCTACACCTTC
TRBV19	TRBJ2-1	TRBD2	NA	CASSSLAGVSYNEQFF	TGTGCCAGTAGTTCCCTAGCGGGGGTCTCCTACAATGAGCAGTTCTTC
TRBV5-1	TRBJ2-5	TRBD1	NA	CASSIGQGRETQYF	TGCGCCAGCAGCATCGGACAGGGGAGAGAGACCCAGTACTTC
TRBV6-5	TRBJ2-7	NA	NA	CASSYDPRRGEQYF	TGTGCCAGCAGTTACGACCCAAGAAGGGGAGAGCAGTACTTC